This T cell receptor (beta chain) was identified in a study of cytomegalovirus exposure and HLA in healthy donors. Sequencing was performed with immunoSEQ multiplex PCR; in TCRdb, only in-frame clones are kept and a portion is missing. This sample has 200,000 to 250,000 clones, with around 87% found just once. The length of the CDR3 is 15 residues. J was trimmed by 2 bases and V by 4 bases; bases with no gene match: 7. CDR1 MGHRA and CDR2 YSYEKL come from the germline V gene. This clonotype was sampled from a man aged 18 to 35 in good health and CMV-seronegative. Sequencing was performed on PBMCs. The chain recombines TRBV4-1 with TRBJ2-5, with 7 bases fitting TRBD2. The CDR3 coding sequence is TGCGCCAGCAGCCTCGGGTCGGGGGGTCAAGAGACCCAGTACTTC. Protein product: CASSLGSGGQETQYF.